This TCR beta chain was profiled in a study of shared clonotypes between healthy human individuals. The naive CD8 fraction comprised CD45RO-negative cells positively selected for CCR7 and excluded terminally differentiated effector memory CD45RA+ cells. Germline-derived CDR1 and CDR2 are SGHAT and FQNNGV. CDR3 length: 12 amino acids. V was clipped by 4 bases and J by 4 bases, with 8 bases between them. Using immunoSEQ multiplex PCR, the repertoire was profiled, and TCRdb retains in-frame clones only, with some absent. The data show approximately 810,000 clones, 85% to 95% seen once. This clone was found once.

Sequenced material: naive CD8+ T cells sorted from blood. The receptor was derived from a young man in good health. This chain joins TRBV11-2 and TRBJ2-7, with TRBD2 as a possible D gene (5 bases). The CDR3 coding sequence is TGTGCCAGCAGCTCTGGCGGGTACGAGCAGTACTTC. As protein: CASSSGGYEQYF.